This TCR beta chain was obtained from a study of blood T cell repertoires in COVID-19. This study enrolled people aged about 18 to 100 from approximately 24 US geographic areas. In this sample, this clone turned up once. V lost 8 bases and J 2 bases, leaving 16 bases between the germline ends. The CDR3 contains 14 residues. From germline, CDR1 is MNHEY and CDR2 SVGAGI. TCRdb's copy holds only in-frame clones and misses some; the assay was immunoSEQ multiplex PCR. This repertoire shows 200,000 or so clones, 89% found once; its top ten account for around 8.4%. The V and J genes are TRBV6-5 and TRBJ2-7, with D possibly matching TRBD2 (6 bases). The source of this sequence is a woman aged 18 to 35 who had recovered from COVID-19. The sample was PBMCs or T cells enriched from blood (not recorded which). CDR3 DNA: TGTGCCAGCCAATCCGGGACTGGGACCTACGAGCAGTACTTC. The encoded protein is CASQSGTGTYEQYF.